A selection of T cell receptor beta chains follows, all from one sample in a study of T cells in Graves' hyperthyroidism and ophthalmopathy. TCRdb reprocessed the multiplex PCR reads with MiXCR, giving one entry per CDR3 protein. The sample contains under 250,000 distinct CDR3 sequences, about a sixth of which appear only once. The specimen sequenced was blood. The source is a woman aged 45-60 years with Graves' hyperthyroidism. Both conserved end residues are part of each CDR3. A D gene is named only where the DNA matches it firmly. Size tells how often a clone was seen (once, few, many) or the class of an expanded clone, and some rows leave it out.

size	D	J	V	DNA	CDR3
many	.	TRBJ2-3	TRBV11-2	TGTGCCAGCAGCTATTTGCCCGTCCAAACAGATACGCAGTATTTT	CASSYLPVQTDTQYF
many	TRBD2	TRBJ2-1	TRBV7-3	TGTGCCAGCAGCTCCTCGGGAGGGTACAATGAGCAGTTCTTC	CASSSSGGYNEQFF
.	.	TRBJ1-5	TRBV7-2	TGTGCCAGCAGCTTAGAAAAAGGGCCTAATCAGCCCCAGCATTTT	CASSLEKGPNQPQHF
many	.	TRBJ1-2	TRBV28	TGTGCCAGCACCCCCACACTGACCGCCTATGGCTACACCTTC	CASTPTLTAYGYTF
.	.	TRBJ2-7	TRBV7-9	TGTGCCAGCAGCCAGAGGGATCTATCTTCCTACGAGCAGTACTTC	CASSQRDLSSYEQYF
many	.	TRBJ2-3	TRBV6-1	TGTGCCAGCAGTAGCATCCGCCAGATCACAGATACGCAGTATTTT	CASSSIRQITDTQYF
many	.	TRBJ2-5	TRBV20-1	TGCAGTGCTAGAGTTAGAAGTGGGCTACCGAAAGAGACCCAGTACTTC	CSARVRSGLPKETQYF
few	TRBD1	TRBJ2-3	TRBV6-1	TGTGCCAGCAGTGACCAGGGGGCAGATACGCAGTATTTT	CASSDQGADTQYF
many	.	TRBJ1-5	TRBV7-2	TGTGCCAGCAGCCGAGACAGCCATAGCAATCAGCCCCAGCATTTT	CASSRDSHSNQPQHF
many	.	TRBJ1-1	TRBV7-9	TGTGCCAGCGGCCTAAACACTGAAGCTTTCTTT	CASGLNTEAFF
many	.	TRBJ1-1	TRBV19	TGTGCCAGTAGTAGGCAGGGTCTGAGGAACACTGAAGCTTTCTTT	CASSRQGLRNTEAFF
.	TRBD2	TRBJ2-1	TRBV7-3	TGTGCCAGCAGTAGGGTAGCGGGAGAATACAATGAGCAGTTCTTC	CASSRVAGEYNEQFF
many	TRBD2	TRBJ2-7	TRBV27	TGTGCCAGCAGGACAACATTATCCCCTAGCGGGAGCTACGAGCAGTACTTC	CASRTTLSPSGSYEQYF
many	.	TRBJ1-3	TRBV3-1	TGTGCCAGCAGCCAATCACAGGGCCACTCTGGAAACACCATATATTTT	CASSQSQGHSGNTIYF
.	.	TRBJ2-4	TRBV19	TGTGCCAGTAGTATTTCGGCAGGGACGCTAGCCAAAAACATTCAGTACTTC	CASSISAGTLAKNIQYF
.	TRBD1	TRBJ2-7	TRBV20-1	TGCAGTGCTTTGGACAGGGGGACCACCAGCTCCTACGAGCAGTACTTC	CSALDRGTTSSYEQYF
.	TRBD1	TRBJ1-1	TRBV6-2/TRBV6-3	TGTGCCAGCAGTTACTATGGGACAGGGAGCACTGAAGCTTTCTTT	CASSYYGTGSTEAFF
many	TRBD2	TRBJ2-1	TRBV28	TGTGCCAGCAGTTTTGGCGGGATTGGGGGGGATGAGCAGTTCTTC	CASSFGGIGGDEQFF
.	.	TRBJ2-2	TRBV9	TGTGCCAGCAGCGTAGTTGGGGTTCCTAACACCGGGGAGCTGTTTTTT	CASSVVGVPNTGELFF
few	TRBD1	TRBJ1-5	TRBV6-6	TGTGCCAGCAGTTACTTATTGGACAGGGAGGATCAGCCCCAGCATTTT	CASSYLLDREDQPQHF
many	TRBD2	TRBJ2-3	TRBV5-1	TGCGCCAGCAGCTTTGCACTAGCGGGGGCCACAGATACGCAGTATTTT	CASSFALAGATDTQYF
many	.	TRBJ1-1	TRBV28	TGTGCCAGCAGACCAGGGTTCCACGCAACTGAAGCTTTCTTT	CASRPGFHATEAFF
many	.	TRBJ2-3	TRBV10-2	TGCGCCAGCAAGGATTCAGCGGTTAGCACAGATACGCAGTATTTT	CASKDSAVSTDTQYF